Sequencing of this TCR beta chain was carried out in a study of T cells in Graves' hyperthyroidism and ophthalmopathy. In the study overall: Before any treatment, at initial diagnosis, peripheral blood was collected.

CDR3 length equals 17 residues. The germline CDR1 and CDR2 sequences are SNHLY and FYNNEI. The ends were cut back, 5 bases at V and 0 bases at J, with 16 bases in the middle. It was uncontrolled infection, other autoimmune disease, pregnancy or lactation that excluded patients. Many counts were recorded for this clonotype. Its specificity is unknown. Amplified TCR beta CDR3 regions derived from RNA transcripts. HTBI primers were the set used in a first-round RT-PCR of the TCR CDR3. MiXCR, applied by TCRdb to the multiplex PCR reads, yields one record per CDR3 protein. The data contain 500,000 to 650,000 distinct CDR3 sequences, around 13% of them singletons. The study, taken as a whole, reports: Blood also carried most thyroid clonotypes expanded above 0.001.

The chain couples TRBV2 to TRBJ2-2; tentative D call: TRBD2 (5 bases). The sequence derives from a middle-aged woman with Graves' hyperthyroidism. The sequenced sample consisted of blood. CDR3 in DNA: TGTGCCAGCAGTTCACTTGGTGGAGGCCCGAACACCGGGGAGCTGTTTTTT. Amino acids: CASSSLGGGPNTGELFF.